This T cell receptor beta chain is drawn from a study of cytomegalovirus exposure and HLA in healthy donors. The overall study: Assignment to the Caucasian-associated ancestry cluster applied to over 70% of the approximately 400 genotyped donors. Whole-study findings and limits: Follow-up analysis found HLA locus-dependent TCR association rates, highest for DRB1 and lowest for HLA-C. Several V segments, TRBV6-2 and TRBV6-3 among them, could not be told apart and were dropped. TCR beta chains associated with HLA were, in a later analysis, more clonally expanded than equally common others.

CDR1 LNHDA and CDR2 SQIVND come from the germline V gene (reference sequence). The CDR3 has 15 amino acids. J gave up 2 bases and V 4 bases, and 7 bases lay outside the gene matches. 60 Vbeta and 13 Jbeta primers were used in PCR. TCRdb's table, derived via immunoSEQ multiplex PCR, lists solely in-frame clones and lacks some. The sample lists 57,000 or so clones, more than 70% seen once, with approximately 50% in the top ten. For this clone: What it binds is not known.

Material for sequencing was PBMCs. The sequence was obtained from a man aged 50-60 years in good health and CMV-seropositive. V usage is TRBV19 and J usage is TRBJ2-5, with 7 positions matching TRBD2. In DNA, the CDR3 is TGTGCCAGTAGTAACCAGGGACTAAAGCAAGAGACCCAGTACTTC. Amino acids: CASSNQGLKQETQYF.